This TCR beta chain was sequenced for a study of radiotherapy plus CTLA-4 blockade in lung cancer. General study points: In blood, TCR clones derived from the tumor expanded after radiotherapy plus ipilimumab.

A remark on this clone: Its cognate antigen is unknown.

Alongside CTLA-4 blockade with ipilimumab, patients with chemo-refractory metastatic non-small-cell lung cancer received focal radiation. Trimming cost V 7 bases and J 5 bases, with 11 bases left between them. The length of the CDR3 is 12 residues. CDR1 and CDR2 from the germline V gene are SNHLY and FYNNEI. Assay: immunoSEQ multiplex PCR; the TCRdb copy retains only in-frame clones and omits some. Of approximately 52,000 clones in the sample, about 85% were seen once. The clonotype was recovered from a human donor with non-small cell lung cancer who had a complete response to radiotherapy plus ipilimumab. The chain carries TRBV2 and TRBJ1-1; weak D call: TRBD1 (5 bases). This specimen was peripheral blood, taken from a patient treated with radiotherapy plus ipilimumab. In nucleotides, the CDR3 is TGTGCCAGCATCGGGACTAATACTGAAGCTTTCTTT. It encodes CASIGTNTEAFF.